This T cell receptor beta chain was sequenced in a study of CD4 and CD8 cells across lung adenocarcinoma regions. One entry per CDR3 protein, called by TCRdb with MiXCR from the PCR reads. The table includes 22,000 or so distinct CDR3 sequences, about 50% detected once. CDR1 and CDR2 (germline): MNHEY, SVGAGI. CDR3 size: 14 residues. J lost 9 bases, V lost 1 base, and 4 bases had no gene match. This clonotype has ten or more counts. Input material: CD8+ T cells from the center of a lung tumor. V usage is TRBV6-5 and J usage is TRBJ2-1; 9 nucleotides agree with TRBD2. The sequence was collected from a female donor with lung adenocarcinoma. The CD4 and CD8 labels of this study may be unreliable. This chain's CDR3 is CASSYYSGSLEQFF. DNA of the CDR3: TGTGCCAGCAGTTACTATAGCGGGAGCCTTGAGCAGTTCTTC.